The 13 T cell receptor beta chains below come from one sample, sequenced in a study of blood T cell repertoires in COVID-19. The repertoire was sequenced with immunoSEQ multiplex PCR; TCRdb's copy has only in-frame clones and lacks some. Altogether 300,000 or so clones are present, just under 85% being singletons, with the ten largest covering approximately 4.1%. The specimen sequenced was peripheral blood. Source of these receptors: a woman between 50 and 59 years old with active or convalescent COVID-19.

This chain links TRBV19 with TRBJ1-3; perhaps TRBD1 as D (5 bases). V dropped 7 bases and J dropped 1 base, with 11 bases sitting between them. Germline assignment: CDR1 LNHDA and CDR2 SQIVND (reference sequence). This CDR3 is built from 14 residues. The CDR3, as DNA: TGTGCCAGTACTCGGGCAGGGTCTGGAAACACCATATATTTT. The encoded protein is CASTRAGSGNTIYF.

The chain recombines TRBV5-1 with TRBJ1-2; 10 bases agree with TRBD1. Germline-derived CDR1 and CDR2 are SGHRS and YFSETQ. Trimming took 4 bases from V and 6 from J; bases not matched to a gene: 9. The CDR3 consists of 15 residues. The CDR3 nucleotides are TGCGCCAGCAGCGTGCAAACGACAGGGGGCAATGGCTACACCTTC. It translates to CASSVQTTGGNGYTF. The complete variable domain, with remaining parts taken from reference TRBV5-1 and TRBJ1-2, reads KAGVTQTPRYLIKTRGQQVTLSCSPISGHRSVSWYQQTPGQGLQFLFEYFSETQRNKGNFPGRFSGRQFSNSRSEMNVSTLELGDSALYLCASSVQTTGGNGYTFGSGTRLTVV.

The chain links TRBV14 to TRBJ1-2; D is perhaps TRBD1 (5 bases). V was trimmed by 4 bases and J by 0 bases, leaving 12 bases between them. In germline, CDR1 is SGHDN, CDR2 FVKESK. This CDR3 contains 15 residues. The CDR3 loop reads CASSRGAGANYGYTF. In DNA form, the CDR3 reads TGTGCCAGCAGCCGCGGGGCCGGGGCTAACTATGGCTACACCTTC.

The table lists this clone with a few counts. The V call is TRBV6-6, the J call TRBJ1-1; 7 bases agree with TRBD1. The CDR3 has 15 residues. The germline CDR1 and CDR2 sequences are MNHNY and SVGAGI (reference sequence). Losses at the gene ends were 6 bases for V and 1 base for J; bases not matched to a gene: 8. CDR3 region: CASRPHDRENTEAFF. The CDR3 DNA sequence: TGTGCCAGCAGGCCCCACGACAGGGAGAACACTGAAGCTTTCTTT.

The chain links TRBV20-1 to TRBJ2-1; possibly TRBD2 for D (7 bases). This CDR3 comprises 15 residues. V was trimmed by 3 bases and J by 7 bases, leaving 19 bases between them. CDR1 and CDR2 from the germline V gene are DFQATT and SNEGSKA (reference sequence). CDR3 region: CSASPLAGASNEQFF. DNA of the CDR3: TGCAGTGCTAGTCCCCTTGCGGGGGCCTCTAATGAGCAGTTCTTC.

The V and J genes are TRBV14 and TRBJ1-6, with D perhaps TRBD1 (6 bases). This CDR3 contains 15 residues. Germline-derived CDR1 and CDR2 are SGHDN and FVKESK. The V end was cut by 5 bases, the J end by 4 bases, with 12 bases between. Here the CDR3 reads CASSETGRYNSPLHF. The CDR3 bases are TGTGCCAGCAGCGAGACAGGTCGATATAATTCACCCCTCCACTTT.

V and J are TRBV4-1 and TRBJ2-5, with 9 bases fitting TRBD1. Germline V gene data show CDR1 as MGHRA and CDR2 as YSYEKL. Trimming at V came to 4 bases and at J to 1 base, leaving 10 bases not matched to a gene. CDR3 length: 17 residues. CDR3 in amino acids: CASSLAGTGTLQETQYF. The CDR3 DNA is TGCGCCAGCAGCCTAGCCGGGACAGGGACCCTCCAAGAGACCCAGTACTTC.

The V call is TRBV7-2, the J call TRBJ1-6; D unresolved. The CDR3 spans 16 residues. Germline CDR1 and CDR2: SGHTA and FQGNSA. V was pared by 0 bases and J by 3 bases, with 9 bases between. This chain's CDR3 is CASSLARPGYNSPLHF. CDR3 nucleotides: TGTGCCAGCAGCTTAGCGCGGCCGGGCTATAATTCACCCCTCCACTTT.

This chain's CDR3 is CASSVDEDPSTDTQYF. The CDR3 nucleotides read TGTGCCAGCAGCGTAGATGAGGATCCTAGCACAGATACGCAGTATTTT. The V gene is TRBV9, the J gene TRBJ2-3; D ambiguous. CDR3 length: 16 residues. The germline V gene encodes CDR1 SGDLS and CDR2 YYNGEE. V gave up 0 bases and J gave up 0 bases, with 11 bases separating them.

This chain connects TRBV9 to TRBJ2-2; the D gene is possibly TRBD1 (6 bases). There are 17 residues in the CDR3. V was trimmed by 4 bases and J by 0 bases, leaving 16 bases between them. Germline V gene sequence: CDR1 SGDLS, CDR2 YYNGEE. CDR3 sequence reads: CASSLYLGHTNTGELFF. CDR3 sequence (DNA): TGTGCCAGCAGCTTGTATCTGGGACACACGAACACCGGGGAGCTGTTTTTT.

The chain carries TRBV6-1 and TRBJ1-2; D is undetermined. Germline CDR1 MNHNS, CDR2 SASEGT. V was shortened by 1 base and J by 2 bases, with 8 bases between the two germline ends. The CDR3 contains 14 residues. The DNA for the CDR3 is TGTGCCAGCAGTGAAGGGTACGGGAACTATGGCTACACCTTC. It yields the protein CASSEGYGNYGYTF.

Concerning this clone itself: Other DNA sequences in the same sample also yield this CDR3. This chain joins TRBV28 and TRBJ1-1, with 8 nucleotides matching TRBD1. J gave up 3 bases and V 6 bases, and 3 bases lay outside the gene matches. The germline V gene encodes CDR1 MDHEN and CDR2 SYDVKM. The CDR3 covers 13 residues. The CDR3 is CASSLTGDTEAFF. CDR3 in DNA: TGTGCCAGCAGCTTGACAGGGGACACTGAAGCTTTCTTT.

V is TRBV2 and J is TRBJ2-1; a possible D gene is TRBD2 (6 bases). Germline V gene data show CDR1 as SNHLY and CDR2 as FYNNEI. V lost 0 bases and J lost 8, with 17 bases in between. This CDR3 comprises 16 residues. The CDR3 spells CASSEAYPRDSDEQFF. CDR3 DNA sequence: TGTGCCAGCAGTGAAGCGTACCCCCGGGACTCTGATGAGCAGTTCTTC.